This T cell receptor (beta chain) was obtained from a study of CD8+ T cells in alopecia areata. Remarks on this clone: The antigen is unknown.

The sequencing template was cDNA reverse transcribed from extracted RNA. Profiling relied on immunoSEQ multiplex PCR, and the TCRdb table lists in-frame clones only, not all of them. This sample has 150,000 to 200,000 clones, with about 60% found just once. From PBMCs, CD4+ and CD8+ T cells were sorted. V dropped 5 bases and J dropped 3 bases, with 11 bases sitting between them. Germline CDR1 is SQVTM and CDR2 is ANQGSEA. This CDR3 spans 12 amino acids. Study findings and constraints: Scalp sequencing also captures normal skin's resident alphabeta T cells. Normal scalp had lower clonality than lesional scalp, with alopecia totalis/universalis lesions showing this most strongly. Compared with mice, patients displayed less clear TCR sharing, possibly for HLA-related reasons.

This sequence originates from a human donor in good health. The specimen was CD4+ T cells sorted from blood. This rearrangement joins TRBV29-1 to TRBJ2-7, with D perhaps TRBD1 (7 bases). CDR3 residues: CSVRGTDYEQYF. The DNA for the CDR3 is TGCAGCGTTCGGGGGACAGACTACGAGCAGTACTTC.